Sequencing of this TCR beta chain was carried out in a study of cytomegalovirus exposure and HLA in healthy donors. Trimming pared 4 bases from V and 4 bases from J, leaving 10 bases between. Per the germline V gene, CDR1 is LNHDA and CDR2 is SQIVND (reference sequence). The CDR3 consists of 14 residues. The PCR used 60 Vbeta and 13 Jbeta primers. TCRdb's table, derived via immunoSEQ multiplex PCR, lists solely in-frame clones and lacks some. The sample lists approximately 130,000 clones, over 70% occurring once. Participants comprised healthy donors of bone marrow. The sample holds one count of this clone. The antigen remains undetermined. Overall study findings and caveats: Links to common viral pathogens appeared, in a later analysis, for several of the most significant clusters.

The sequenced sample consisted of PBMCs. The gene calls are TRBV19 and TRBJ2-2; possible D gene TRBD1, 6 bases. The sequence derives from a middle-aged woman in good health and CMV-seronegative. The CDR3 protein is CASSTTGPTGELFF. CDR3 DNA sequence: TGTGCCAGTAGTACGACAGGACCCACCGGGGAGCTGTTTTTT.